Below, one T cell receptor (beta chain) is given with its context. Its binding antigen is unknown. No much larger clone exists at a distance of one base, and base qualities are not known. The data derive from a study of shared clonotypes between healthy human individuals (dated by TCRdb to the early 2020s). The study in broad terms: The cohort included a few men and two women between 18 and 49 years of age. For each donor, three plates each were used for CD4 naive and CD4 memory, two plates were used for CD8 naive, and one plate was used for CD8 memory. To estimate repertoire size and how much clonotypes are shared between individuals, the study performed deep sequencing of blood TCR repertoires from roughly five healthy adults. Different laboratories and diverse techniques were used to prepare libraries and sequence TCR repertoires, to increase sequencing depth and limit assay-specific biases. Each donor's leukapheresis produced roughly between about 0.85 and 10 billion PBMCs.

The junction carries 19 bases between V and J, which are trimmed by 4 bases and 7 bases respectively. Counted from cysteine to phenylalanine, this CDR3 has 15 amino acids. The DNA shown is the 45-base CDR3, in frame from base 1. The germline V gene encodes CDR1 SGHTA and CDR2 FQGNSA. Donors were healthy HIV-negative adults with no recently reported acute infections or vaccinations. Every donor was a Caucasian adult living in Nashville, Tennessee, USA. The CD8 memory samples were a combination of magnetically selected CD45RO+ cells and CCR7-negative CD45RA+ effector memory (TemRA) cells. Blood was collected by leukapheresis, and PBMCs were isolated by Ficoll-Histopaque density gradient centrifugation and then cryopreserved in liquid nitrogen vapor phase. Purity and quantity of every magnetically sorted T cell population were checked by analytical flow cytometry. Each sorted fraction had its genomic DNA isolated and then quantified by UV absorbance on a Nanodrop 2000c.

The paper as a whole reports these results and caveats: Sampling was restricted to blood, and TCR repertoires in tissues likely differ from the TCR repertoires found in blood. Compared with non-shared clonotypes, clonotypes shared by all four sorted-subset donors had higher generation probabilities. Pairwise subsampling led to the expectation that sequencing depth would affect the degree of clonotype sharing among donors. Rarefaction of sorted-subset datasets indicated incomplete sequencing despite the large sequencing depth. Sharing across four donors was observed for about 5% of naive CD4, less than 4% of naive CD8, roughly 2.3% of memory CD4, and roughly 0.4% of memory CD8 clonotypes. Larger estimated clonotype richness was generally found for naive subsets than for memory subsets. The genetic and exposure-history diversity represented was limited by the small number of donors.

TCR CDR3 regions were amplified from genomic DNA by multiplex PCR using the deep immunoSEQ assay. Extracted genomic DNA from each cell subset was spread evenly across all wells of several immunoSEQ 96-well plates, with each plate serving as a replicate. Each replicate PCR for sorted subsets received 150 to 250 ng genomic DNA, equal to 28,000 or so T cell genomes. The purified libraries were quantified using a Qubit 3.0 fluorometer, sized with a Bioanalyzer 2100, and then quantified again using the KAPA Library Quantification kit. Every immunoSEQ 96-well plate was sequenced on a separate single-read 150-cycle Illumina NextSeq 550 flow cell. Per the source publication's procedure: Because the immunoSEQ output included only junctional sequences and no quality scores, the filtering could not be the same as the filtering used for full-length reads. Sequences were annotated with PyIR, a Python wrapper for IgBLAST v1.9, using IMGT germline references to assign V/J genes and CDR3. Reads with weak V/J assignments (E-value above 1e-6), missing CDR3, stop codons, out-of-frame junctions, or ambiguous translated residues were removed. V3J clonotypes were defined as sequences sharing the same inferred V gene, J gene, and CDR3 amino acid sequence. Percentage overlap between repertoires was calculated by dividing the number of shared unique clonotypes by the size of the smaller repertoire. RTK rarefaction, the Chao1 estimator, and Recon v2.1 estimates of unobserved clonotypes were used to assess repertoire richness. OLGA was used to compute generation probabilities for all TCRbeta clonotypes that the gDNA method yielded from a few donors. TCRdb retrieved this table from immuneACCESS and kept in-frame rearrangements only. Not all clones are present; in checked studies, unresolved V genes account for under half, and no reason is known for the remainder. The D gene and trimming were derived from the DNA, and the V and J assignments and clone size from that table. This sample holds 110,000 or so clones; 68% were observed only once. Approximately 25% of the sample is held by the ten biggest clonotypes.

Specimen: memory CD8+ T cells sorted from blood. What this sample's cell subset or site label stands for: CD45RO+ cells pooled with CCR7-negative TemRA cells. Here the chain combines TRBV7-2 and TRBJ1-2; the D segment could be TRBD1, given 5 matching bases. The origin of this receptor is a woman in her thirties in good health. Here is the DNA: TGTGCCAGCAGCTCCACACCCTCCTCAGGGAGTGGCTACACCTTC. Translated, it gives CASSSTPSSGSGYTF.